This T cell receptor (beta chain) came from a study of blood T cell repertoires in COVID-19. Background on the study: Samples came from the United States, Italy and Spain, spanning acute and convalescent COVID-19. T cells, B-cell-depleted T cells, or PBMCs provided the cDNA or gDNA that served as material.

In the study's own analysis: Amplifying reference gene primers gave estimates of nucleated cell counts. Libraries were prepared by immunoSEQ multiplex PCR; TCRdb keeps only in-frame clonotypes and omits some of them. That table is the source of V, J and clone size, and D and trimming were worked out from the DNA. The sample has 70,000 to 75,000 clones, roughly four fifths seen once. The receptor's source is a woman in her sixties or seventies with acute or convalescent COVID-19. The sequenced material came from peripheral blood.

CDR3 sequence: CAWSVSGGTGAQHF. The CDR3 DNA reads as TGTGCCTGGAGTGTTTCCGGCGGGACCGGGGCCCAGCATTTT. V and J are TRBV30 and TRBJ1-5, with D perhaps TRBD1 (5 bases). This CDR3 region has 14 residues. V was trimmed by 0 bases and J by 11 bases, leaving 17 bases between them. Germline lookup yields CDR1 GTSNPN and CDR2 SVGIG (reference sequence). Filled out from reference TRBV30 and TRBJ1-5, the complete variable domain reads SQTIHQWPATLVQPVGSPLSLECTVEGTSNPNLYWYRQAAGRGLQLLFYSVGIGQISSEVPQNLSASRPQDRQFILSSKKLLLSDSGFYLCAWSVSGGTGAQHFGDGTRLSIL.